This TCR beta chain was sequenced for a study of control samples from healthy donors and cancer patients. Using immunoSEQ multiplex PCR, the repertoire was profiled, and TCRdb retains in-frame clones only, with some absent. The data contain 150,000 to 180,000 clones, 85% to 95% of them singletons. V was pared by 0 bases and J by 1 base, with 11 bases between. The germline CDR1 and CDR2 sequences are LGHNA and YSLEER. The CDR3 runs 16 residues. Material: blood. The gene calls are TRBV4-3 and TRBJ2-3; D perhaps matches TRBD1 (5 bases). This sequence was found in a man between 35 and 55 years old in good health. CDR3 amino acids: CASSQDLARGTDTQYF. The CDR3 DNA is TGCGCCAGCAGCCAAGATCTGGCCAGGGGCACAGATACGCAGTATTTT.